This T cell receptor (beta chain) was observed in a study of Ad26.COV2.S vaccination and SARS-CoV-2 variants. This clone has a single count. Treatment of the sample: approximately 18 received Ad26.COV2.S at low or high dose, single or two shots; about 5 received placebo; per-sample allocation not given. Sampling happened 63 days after the first vaccine or placebo injection. The assay was immunoSEQ multiplex PCR, and TCRdb's table has in-frame clones only and misses some. Among about 350,000 clones listed, 75% to 90% were seen once. The CDR3 has 13 amino acids. The germline V gene has CDR1 SGHAT and CDR2 FQDESV (reference sequence). Trimming took off 5 bases at V and 3 bases at J, with 10 bases between the two ends.

The TCR sequence derives from a person between 18 and 60 years old who received the Ad26.COV2.S COVID-19 vaccine or a placebo. This specimen was peripheral blood, taken in a trial of Ad26.COV2.S vaccine versus placebo. This chain connects TRBV11-1 to TRBJ1-1; a possible D gene is TRBD1 (6 bases). The CDR3 DNA reads as TGTGCCAGCAGCCCACAGGGTTACACTGAAGCTTTCTTT. It encodes CASSPQGYTEAFF. Full variable domain (rest looked up from reference TRBV11-1 and TRBJ1-1): EAEVAQSPRYKITEKSQAVAFWCDPISGHATLYWYRQILGQGPELLVQFQDESVVDDSQLPKDRFSAERLKGVDSTLKIQPAELGDSAMYLCASSPQGYTEAFFGQGTRLTVV.